This TCR beta chain was captured in a study of T cell changes during pregnancy in multiple sclerosis (dated by TCRdb to the late 2010s). Background on the whole study: The study looked at changes in the T cell repertoire across pregnancy in women with multiple sclerosis.

For this clone: Its cognate antigen has yet to be identified. Base qualities are not recorded, but no much larger clone differs from it by a single base.

Via the germline V gene (reference sequence), CDR1 is MNHEY and CDR2 SMNVEV. From cysteine to phenylalanine, the CDR3 is 17 amino acids long. Only the CDR3 DNA is retained, 51 bases long and in frame from the first base. V lost 5 bases and J lost 5 bases, and the count of bases not matched to a germline gene is 10. The library was produced with the immunoSEQ multiplex PCR assay. Held by TCRdb, this immuneACCESS table contains in-frame sequences only and omits some clones. Under half of the omission traces to an unresolved V gene where checked; the cause of the rest is unknown. This sample has roughly 30,000 clones in its table, and roughly 91% of those were observed once. The top ten clonotypes cover roughly 0.4% of the sample.

The V and J segments used are TRBV27 and TRBJ2-2, with 11 bases aligning to TRBD1. This receptor was identified in a female donor with multiple sclerosis, enrolled in a pregnancy study. The sequencing used CD4+ T cells from peripheral blood mononuclear cells, collected in the second trimester of pregnancy. The nucleotide sequence is given as TGTGCCAGCAGTCTACGGACAGGGGGCCTGGGGACCGGGGAGCTGTTTTTT. It translates as CASSLRTGGLGTGELFF.